The next 13 T cell receptor beta chains were all read from a single sample in a study of CXCR4 blockade with PD-1 therapy in pancreatic cancer. Only in-frame clones appear in the TCRdb table, and some are missing; sequencing was by immunoSEQ multiplex PCR. In the table there are 5,200 or so clones, roughly 53% of which are singletons. Sequencing input: tumor tissue. Source of these receptors: a human donor with pancreatic ductal adenocarcinoma.

The J gene is TRBJ1-2, the V gene TRBV14, with D possibly being TRBD1 (5 bases). V shed 0 bases and J shed 5 bases, with 7 bases lying between them. The CDR3 is made up of 13 amino acids. Germline V gene sequence: CDR1 SGHDN, CDR2 FVKESK. The CDR3 region is CASSQDRVYGYTF. Here the CDR3 DNA reads TGTGCCAGCAGCCAAGACAGGGTGTATGGCTACACCTTC. The entire variable domain, with the rest obtained from reference TRBV14 and TRBJ1-2, is as follows: EAGVTQFPSHSVIEKGQTVTLRCDPISGHDNLYWYRRVMGKEIKFLLHFVKESKQDESGMPNNRFLAERTGGTYSTLKVQPAELEDSGVYFCASSQDRVYGYTFGSGTRLTVV.

V is TRBV5-1 and J is TRBJ2-1; TRBD1 or TRBD2 may be the D gene (5 bases each). V was shortened by 1 base and J by 4 bases, with 9 bases between the two germline ends. CDR3 size: 14 residues. In germline, CDR1 is SGHRS, CDR2 YFSETQ. CDR3 loop: CASSLRGEYNEQFF. The CDR3 DNA is TGCGCCAGCAGCTTGAGAGGGGAGTACAATGAGCAGTTCTTC.

The J gene is TRBJ1-1, the V gene TRBV9; D perhaps matches TRBD1 (5 bases). CDR3 length: 15 amino acids. Between the trimmed V and J ends, which lost 4 bases and 2 bases, there was a span of 15 bases. The germline V gene encodes CDR1 SGDLS and CDR2 YYNGEE. As DNA, the CDR3 is TGTGCCAGCAGCCCCCCGGCAGGGAGAAACACTGAAGCTTTCTTT. This translates into CASSPPAGRNTEAFF.

The genes are TRBV12-1 and TRBJ2-1; TRBD2, the table's D call, lacks a check against the DNA. TRBV12-1 is designated a pseudogene. This CDR3 spans 16 amino acids. The CDR3 DNA reads as TGTGCCAGCAGCTTGGGGGATAGCGGGAGTATGGATGAGCAGTTCTTC. Its translation is CASSLGDSGSMDEQFF.

V usage is TRBV19 and J usage is TRBJ1-6; perhaps TRBD1 as D (5 bases). Looked up from germline, CDR1 is LNHDA and CDR2 is SQIVND (reference sequence). V gave up 6 bases and J gave up 6 bases, with 9 bases separating them. This CDR3 is built from 13 residues. CDR3 coding DNA: TGTGCCAGTAGACAGGACCTTAATTCACCCCTCCACTTT. Residues: CASRQDLNSPLHF.

This chain joins TRBV19 and TRBJ2-5, with D perhaps TRBD2 (6 bases). V lost 9 bases to trimming and J lost 4 bases, with 12 bases between them. Germline values: CDR1 LNHDA, CDR2 SQIVND (reference sequence). This CDR3 region has 12 residues. The CDR3 loop is CASNDGGETQYF. The DNA for the CDR3 is TGTGCCAGCAACGACGGGGGAGAGACCCAGTACTTC.

J is TRBJ2-5 and V is TRBV28; weak D call: TRBD1 (6 bases). The CDR3 totals 14 residues. Germline CDR1 MDHEN, CDR2 SYDVKM. Trimming stripped 3 bases from V and 4 bases from J, with 12 bases between. The CDR3 loop reads CASSLSGAGETQYF. As DNA, the CDR3 is TGTGCCAGCAGTTTGTCAGGGGCGGGAGAGACCCAGTACTTC.

The V call is TRBV15, the J call TRBJ1-5, with D possibly matching TRBD1 (5 bases). In germline, CDR1 is LNHNV, CDR2 YYDKDF (reference sequence). There are 16 residues in the CDR3. The V and J ends lost 0 bases and 5 bases respectively, with 14 bases between them. The CDR3 DNA reads TGTGCCACCAGCAGAGACTTGGACACGCTATATCAGCCCCAGCATTTT. Translating gives CATSRDLDTLYQPQHF.

The genes are TRBV29-1 and TRBJ2-3; D is uncertain. V dropped 4 bases and J dropped 3 bases, with 11 bases sitting between them. Germline CDR1 is SQVTM and CDR2 is ANQGSEA. This CDR3 has 13 residues. CDR3 amino acids: CSVVGDITDTQYF. Here the CDR3 DNA reads TGCAGCGTTGTAGGCGATATTACAGATACGCAGTATTTT.

J is TRBJ2-5 and V is TRBV6-8; D may be TRBD1 (5 bases). V was trimmed by 2 bases and J by 5 bases, leaving 12 bases between them. Germline assignment: CDR1 MNHGY and CDR2 SAAAGT. This CDR3 contains 14 residues. DNA for the CDR3: TGTGCCAGCAGTTACCTCACAGGCCGGGAGACCCAGTACTTC. As protein: CASSYLTGRETQYF.

The chain combines TRBV29-1 with TRBJ2-3; 8 nucleotides agree with TRBD2. V lost 1 base, J lost 0 bases, and 6 bases stayed unmatched. Looked up from germline, CDR1 is SQVTM and CDR2 is ANQGSEA. The CDR3 runs 16 residues. This CDR3 is CSVEGISGISTDTQYF. CDR3 nucleotides: TGCAGCGTTGAAGGGATTAGCGGGATTAGCACAGATACGCAGTATTTT.

The chain combines TRBV30 with TRBJ2-7, with no clear D. Trimming cost V 4 bases and J 0 bases, with 13 bases left between them. The germline V gene encodes CDR1 GTSNPN and CDR2 SVGIG (reference sequence). CDR3 length: 14 amino acids. For the CDR3, the DNA is TGTGCCTGGACCCGCCCCCCCGGCTCCTACGAGCAGTACTTC. The encoded protein is CAWTRPPGSYEQYF.

The V gene is TRBV6-8, the J gene TRBJ2-1, with 11 bases identical to TRBD2. The CDR3 is made up of 15 amino acids. The junction had 6 bases not matched to a gene; V was cut back by 5 bases and J by 6 bases. Germline V gene data show CDR1 as MNHGY and CDR2 as SAAAGT. CDR3 nucleotide sequence: TGTGCCAGCAGTGAGGGGACTAGCGGACTCAATGAGCAGTTCTTC. Its translation: CASSEGTSGLNEQFF.